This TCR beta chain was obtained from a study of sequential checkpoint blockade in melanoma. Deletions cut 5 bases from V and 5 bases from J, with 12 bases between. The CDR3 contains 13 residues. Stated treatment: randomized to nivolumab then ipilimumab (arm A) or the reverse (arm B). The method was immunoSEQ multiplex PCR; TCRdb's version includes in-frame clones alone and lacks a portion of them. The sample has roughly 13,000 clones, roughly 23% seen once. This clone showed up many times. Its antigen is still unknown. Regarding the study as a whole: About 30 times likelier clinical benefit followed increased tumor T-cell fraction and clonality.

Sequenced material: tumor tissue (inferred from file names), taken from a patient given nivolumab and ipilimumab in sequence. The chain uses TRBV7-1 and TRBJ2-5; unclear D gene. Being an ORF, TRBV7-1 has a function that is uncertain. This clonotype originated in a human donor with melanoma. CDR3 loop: CASSPRSGETQYF. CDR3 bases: TGTGCCAGCAGCCCACGGTCCGGGGAGACCCAGTACTTC.